This T cell receptor beta chain was sequenced for a study of regulatory T cells in long-lasting Graves disease. Broader study findings: With approximately 2,500 shared public clonotypes, persistent patients exceeded new patients, who shared roughly 920.

Library construction for TCR beta used iRepertoire HTBI primers and Arm-PCR of CDR3 regions. MiXCR, run by TCRdb on the multiplex PCR reads, gives a single entry per CDR3 protein. This sample has nearly 350,000 distinct CDR3 sequences, with around 20% found just once. This clonotype showed up many times. The antigen remains undetermined. This CDR3 is built from 14 residues. J gave up 3 bases and V 5 bases, and 4 bases lay outside the gene matches. Germline loops: CDR1 MNHNS, CDR2 SASEGT. The time point denotes: persistent/refractory GD, antithyroid drugs over 5 years with positive TRAb. PBMC RNA was the source of the TCR library. It was an endocrinology department in Xi'an, China, that provided the patients.

This chain links TRBV6-1 with TRBJ1-1; TRBD1 agrees at 9 bases. The TCR was taken from a female donor with Graves disease. The input for sequencing was peripheral blood mononuclear cells (PBMCs), taken when the disease was refractory, from a patient treated with antithyroid drugs. CDR3 region: CASSTGTGHTEAFF. CDR3 nucleotides: TGTGCCAGCAGTACCGGGACAGGGCACACTGAAGCTTTCTTT.